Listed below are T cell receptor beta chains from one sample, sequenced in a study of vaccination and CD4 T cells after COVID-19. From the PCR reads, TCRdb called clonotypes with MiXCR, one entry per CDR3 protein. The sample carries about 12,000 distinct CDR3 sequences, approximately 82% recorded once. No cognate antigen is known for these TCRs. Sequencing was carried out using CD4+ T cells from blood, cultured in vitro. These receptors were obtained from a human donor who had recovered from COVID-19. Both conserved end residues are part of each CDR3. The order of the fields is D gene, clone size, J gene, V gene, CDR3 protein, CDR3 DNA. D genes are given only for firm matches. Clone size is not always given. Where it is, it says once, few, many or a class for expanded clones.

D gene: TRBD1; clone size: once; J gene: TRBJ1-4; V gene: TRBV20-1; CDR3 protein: CSAILRQGAPNEKLFF; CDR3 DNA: TGCAGTGCTATTCTCAGACAGGGTGCCCCAAATGAAAAACTGTTTTTT
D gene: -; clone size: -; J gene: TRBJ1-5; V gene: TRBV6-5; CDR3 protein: CASSYSSQGYQPQHF; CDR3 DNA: TGTGCCAGCAGTTACTCGAGTCAGGGGTATCAGCCCCAGCATTTT
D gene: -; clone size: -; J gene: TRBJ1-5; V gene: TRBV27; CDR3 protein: CASSFSAGSNQPQHF; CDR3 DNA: TGTGCCAGCAGTTTTTCGGCGGGTAGCAATCAGCCCCAGCATTTT
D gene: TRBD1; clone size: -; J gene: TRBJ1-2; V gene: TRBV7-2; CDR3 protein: CASSLADRGYGYTF; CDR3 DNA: TGTGCCAGCAGCTTGGCGGACAGGGGATATGGCTACACCTTC
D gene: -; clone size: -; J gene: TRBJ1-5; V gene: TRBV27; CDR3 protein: CASSQGAHNQPQHF; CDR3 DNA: TGTGCCAGCAGCCAAGGGGCACACAATCAGCCCCAGCATTTT
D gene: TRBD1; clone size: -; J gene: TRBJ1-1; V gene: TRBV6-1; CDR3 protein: CASRALRDRGLKSGEAFF; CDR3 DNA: TGTGCCAGCAGGGCGCTCCGGGACAGGGGGCTTAAATCTGGTGAAGCTTTCTTT
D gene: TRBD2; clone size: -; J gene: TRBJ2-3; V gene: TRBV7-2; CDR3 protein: CASSLGSQRGLVAQYF; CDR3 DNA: TGTGCCAGCAGTCTAGGCAGCCAGCGGGGATTAGTAGCGCAGTATTTT
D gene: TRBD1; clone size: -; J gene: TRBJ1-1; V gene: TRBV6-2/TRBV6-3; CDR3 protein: CASSRPGTGNTEAFF; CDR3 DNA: TGTGCCAGCAGTCGTCCCGGGACAGGGAACACTGAAGCTTTCTTT
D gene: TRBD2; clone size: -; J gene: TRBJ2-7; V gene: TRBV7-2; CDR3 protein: CASSLEGAGPYEQYF; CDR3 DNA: TGTGCCAGCAGCTTAGAGGGAGCGGGACCCTACGAGCAGTACTTC
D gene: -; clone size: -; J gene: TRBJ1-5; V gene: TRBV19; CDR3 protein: CASSKDRADNQPQHF; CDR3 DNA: TGTGCCAGTAGTAAAGACCGGGCAGACAATCAGCCCCAGCATTTT
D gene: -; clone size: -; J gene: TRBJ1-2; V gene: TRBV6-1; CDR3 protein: CASSLGRHHQGYTF; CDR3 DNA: TGTGCCAGCAGTCTAGGACGCCACCACCAGGGCTACACCTTC
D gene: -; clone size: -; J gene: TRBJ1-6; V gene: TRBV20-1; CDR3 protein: CSASRDPNSPLHF; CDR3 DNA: TGCAGTGCTAGCCGGGACCCCAATTCACCCCTCCACTTT
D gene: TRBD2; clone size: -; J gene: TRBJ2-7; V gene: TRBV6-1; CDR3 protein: CASHSGGSYHEQYF; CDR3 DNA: TGTGCCAGCCACAGCGGCGGGAGTTACCACGAGCAGTACTTC
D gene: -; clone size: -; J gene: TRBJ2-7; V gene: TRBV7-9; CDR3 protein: CASSADVLGVEQYF; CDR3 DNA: TGTGCCAGCAGCGCCGACGTACTAGGGGTCGAGCAGTACTTC
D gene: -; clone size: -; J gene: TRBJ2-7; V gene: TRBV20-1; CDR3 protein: CSAGRVGSYEQYF; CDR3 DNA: TGCAGTGCCGGCAGGGTAGGTTCCTACGAGCAGTACTTC
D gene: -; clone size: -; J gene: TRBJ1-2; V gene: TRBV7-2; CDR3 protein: CASSLGGAPGYGYTF; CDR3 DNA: TGTGCCAGCAGCTTAGGGGGGGCGCCGGGCTATGGCTACACCTTC
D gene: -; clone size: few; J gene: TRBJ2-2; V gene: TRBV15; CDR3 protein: CATSRDRGLGLFF; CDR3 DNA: TGTGCCACCAGCAGAGATCGAGGCCTGGGGCTGTTTTTT
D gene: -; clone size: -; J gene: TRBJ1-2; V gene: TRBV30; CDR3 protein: CAWSEEAAANYGYTF; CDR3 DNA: TGTGCCTGGAGTGAAGAGGCAGCAGCTAACTATGGCTACACCTTC
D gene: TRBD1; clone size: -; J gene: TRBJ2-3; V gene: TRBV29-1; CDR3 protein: CSVGQVGTDTQYF; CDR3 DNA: TGCAGCGTCGGACAGGTGGGCACAGATACGCAGTATTTT
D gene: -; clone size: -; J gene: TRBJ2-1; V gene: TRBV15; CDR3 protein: CATSRDRVRNNEQFF; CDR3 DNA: TGTGCCACCAGCAGAGACCGGGTAAGAAACAATGAGCAGTTCTTC
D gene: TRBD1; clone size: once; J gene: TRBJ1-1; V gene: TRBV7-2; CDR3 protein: CASSSQGGGMNTEAFF; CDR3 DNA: TGTGCCAGCAGCTCTCAAGGGGGCGGGATGAACACTGAAGCTTTCTTT
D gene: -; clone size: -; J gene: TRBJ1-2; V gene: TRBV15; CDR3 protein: CATSRGAGWDYGYTF; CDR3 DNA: TGTGCCACCAGCAGAGGGGCAGGGTGGGACTATGGCTACACCTTC
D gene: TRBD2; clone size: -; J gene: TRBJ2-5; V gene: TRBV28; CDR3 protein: CASSFVGRGLAGQETQYF; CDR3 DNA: TGTGCCAGCAGTTTCGTGGGACGGGGACTAGCGGGGCAAGAGACCCAGTACTTC
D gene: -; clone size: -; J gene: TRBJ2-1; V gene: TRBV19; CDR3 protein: CASSNGRSLGNEQFF; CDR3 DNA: TGTGCCAGTAGTAACGGACGGAGCCTAGGCAATGAGCAGTTCTTC
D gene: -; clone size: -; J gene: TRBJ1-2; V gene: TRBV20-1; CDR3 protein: CSAGKGQTHYPF; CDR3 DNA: TGCAGTGCAGGGAAGGGCCAAACTCACTACCCGTTC
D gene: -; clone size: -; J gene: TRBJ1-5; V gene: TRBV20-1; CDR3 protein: CSARDQGPSNQPQHF; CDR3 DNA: TGCAGTGCTAGAGACCAAGGACCTAGCAATCAGCCCCAGCATTTT
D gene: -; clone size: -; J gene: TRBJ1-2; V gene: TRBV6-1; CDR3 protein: CASRGGQGIGNYGYTF; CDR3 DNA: TGTGCCAGCAGGGGGGGCCAAGGGATCGGGAACTATGGCTACACCTTC
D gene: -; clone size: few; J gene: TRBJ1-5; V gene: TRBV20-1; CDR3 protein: CSARGKGQPQHF; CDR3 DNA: TGCAGTGCTAGAGGGAAAGGACAGCCCCAGCATTTT
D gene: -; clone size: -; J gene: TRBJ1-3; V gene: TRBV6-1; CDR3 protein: CASKRGAGGNTIYF; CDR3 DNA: TGTGCCAGCAAGAGGGGGGCGGGTGGAAACACCATATATTTT
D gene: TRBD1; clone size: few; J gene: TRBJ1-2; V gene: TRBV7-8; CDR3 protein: CASSLAQGVLSSYTF; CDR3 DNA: TGTGCCAGCAGCTTAGCGCAGGGGGTATTGAGTAGCTACACCTTC
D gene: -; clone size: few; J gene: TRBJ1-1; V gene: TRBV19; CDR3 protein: CASSIGGVPNTEAFF; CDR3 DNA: TGTGCCAGTAGTATAGGGGGGGTACCGAACACTGAAGCTTTCTTT
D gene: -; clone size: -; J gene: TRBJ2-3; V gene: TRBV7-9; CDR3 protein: CASSLIHGTVKDTQYF; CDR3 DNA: TGTGCCAGCAGCTTAATCCATGGGACCGTCAAAGATACGCAGTATTTT
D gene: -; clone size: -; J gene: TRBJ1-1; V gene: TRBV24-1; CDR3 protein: CATRLTGNTEAFF; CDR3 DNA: TGTGCCACCAGGCTGACAGGGAACACTGAAGCTTTCTTT
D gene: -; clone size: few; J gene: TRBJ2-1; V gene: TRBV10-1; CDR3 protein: CASRGYRGHHNEQFF; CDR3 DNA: TGCGCCAGCAGAGGGTATCGGGGACACCACAATGAGCAGTTCTTC
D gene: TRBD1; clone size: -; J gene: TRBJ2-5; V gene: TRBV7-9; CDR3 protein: CASSFKGGFLFIETQYF; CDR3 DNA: TGTGCCAGCAGCTTCAAAGGGGGCTTTTTATTCATCGAGACCCAGTACTTC
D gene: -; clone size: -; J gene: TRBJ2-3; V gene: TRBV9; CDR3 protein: CASSFRTIGPDTQYF; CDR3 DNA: TGTGCCAGCAGCTTCCGGACTATCGGGCCAGATACGCAGTATTTT
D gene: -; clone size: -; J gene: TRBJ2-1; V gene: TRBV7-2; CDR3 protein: CASSSLTDLTGYRVNNEQFF; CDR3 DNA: TGTGCCAGCAGCTCACTAACGGATTTAACGGGGTATAGAGTTAACAATGAGCAGTTCTTC
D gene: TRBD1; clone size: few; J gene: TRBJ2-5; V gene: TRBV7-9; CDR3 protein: CASSSAGTGLETQYF; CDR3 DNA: TGTGCCAGCAGCTCAGCCGGGACAGGGCTTGAGACCCAGTACTTC
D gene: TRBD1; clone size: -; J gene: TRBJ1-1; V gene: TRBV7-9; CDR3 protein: CASSKLQGARTEAFF; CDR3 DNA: TGTGCCAGCAGCAAACTTCAGGGGGCTCGGACTGAAGCTTTCTTT
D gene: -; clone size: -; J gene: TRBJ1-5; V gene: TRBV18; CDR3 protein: CASSQGLGQPQHF; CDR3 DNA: TGTGCCAGCTCACAGGGGTTGGGCCAGCCCCAGCATTTT
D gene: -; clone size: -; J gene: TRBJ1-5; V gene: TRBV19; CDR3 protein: CASKRPESNQPQHF; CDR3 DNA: TGTGCCAGTAAGAGACCGGAGAGCAATCAGCCCCAGCATTTT
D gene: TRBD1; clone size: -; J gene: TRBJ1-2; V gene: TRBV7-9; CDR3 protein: CASSREPGTGNYGYTF; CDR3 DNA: TGTGCCAGCAGCCGAGAACCCGGGACAGGGAACTATGGCTACACCTTC
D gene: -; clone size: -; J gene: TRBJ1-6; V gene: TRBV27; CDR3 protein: CASSFSGAHNSPLHF; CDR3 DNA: TGTGCCAGCAGTTTTTCGGGGGCCCATAATTCACCCCTCCACTTT
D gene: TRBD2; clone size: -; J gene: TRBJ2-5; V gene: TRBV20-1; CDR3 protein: CSAQAGWGETQYF; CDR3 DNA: TGCAGTGCTCAAGCGGGATGGGGAGAGACCCAGTACTTC
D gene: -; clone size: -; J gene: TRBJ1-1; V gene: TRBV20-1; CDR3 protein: CSARPSQGLGTEAFF; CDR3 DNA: TGCAGTGCTAGACCCTCACAGGGTCTGGGCACTGAAGCTTTCTTT
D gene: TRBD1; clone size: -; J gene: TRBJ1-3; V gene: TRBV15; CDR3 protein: CATSAPGTGYGNTIYF; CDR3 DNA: TGTGCCACCAGCGCCCCCGGGACAGGGTATGGAAACACCATATATTTT
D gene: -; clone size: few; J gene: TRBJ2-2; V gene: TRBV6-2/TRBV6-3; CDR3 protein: CASSYRGLKLFF; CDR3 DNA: TGTGCCAGCAGTTATAGAGGGTTGAAGCTGTTTTTT
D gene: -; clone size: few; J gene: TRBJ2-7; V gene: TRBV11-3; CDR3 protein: CASSSYLWDNCYEQYF; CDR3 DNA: TGTGCCAGCAGCTCTTATCTCTGGGACAACTGCTACGAGCAGTACTTC
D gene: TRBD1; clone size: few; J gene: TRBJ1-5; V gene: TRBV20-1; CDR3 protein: CSARGTGNQPQHF; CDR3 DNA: TGCAGTGCTAGGGGGACAGGCAATCAGCCCCAGCATTTT
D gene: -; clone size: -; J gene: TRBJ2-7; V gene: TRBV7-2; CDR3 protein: CASSLEGVHEQYF; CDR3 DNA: TGTGCCAGCAGCTTAGAGGGAGTCCACGAGCAGTACTTC
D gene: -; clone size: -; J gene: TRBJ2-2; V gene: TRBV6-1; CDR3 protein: CASIRGPTGELFF; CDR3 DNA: TGTGCCAGCATACGGGGTCCAACCGGGGAGCTGTTTTTT
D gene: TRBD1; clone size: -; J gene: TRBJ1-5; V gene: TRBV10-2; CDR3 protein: CATQGGPKGRSNQPQHF; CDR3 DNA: TGCGCCACCCAGGGGGGGCCGAAGGGGCGAAGCAATCAGCCCCAGCATTTT
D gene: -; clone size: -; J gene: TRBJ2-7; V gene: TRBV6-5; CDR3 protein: CASSYSRYEQYF; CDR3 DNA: TGTGCCAGCAGTTACTCGAGGTACGAGCAGTACTTC
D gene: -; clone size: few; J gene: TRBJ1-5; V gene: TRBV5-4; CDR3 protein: CASSFDSNQPQHF; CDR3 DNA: TGTGCCAGCAGCTTTGATAGCAATCAGCCCCAGCATTTT
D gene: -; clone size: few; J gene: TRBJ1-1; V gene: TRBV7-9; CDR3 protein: CASSQATEAFF; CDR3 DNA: TGTGCCAGCAGCCAGGCCACTGAAGCTTTCTTT